The source of this TCR beta chain is a study of OX40 agonist ivuxolimab in advanced cancers. Overall study findings and caveats: On average, CD8+ T cells had more expanded clones than CD4+.

Clones were sequenced by immunoSEQ multiplex PCR, and TCRdb holds only the in-frame ones, with some missing. The sample carries approximately 69,000 clones, approximately 91% recorded once. In the case of this clone: Its antigen is unknown.

CDR3 length equals 12 residues. V lost 5 bases and J 2 bases, leaving 7 bases between the germline ends. Germline CDR1 reads SGHTA; CDR2 reads FQGNSA. This chain uses TRBV7-2 with TRBJ2-7; D may match TRBD1 or TRBD2 (5 bases each). The sequenced sample was CD4+ or CD8+ T cells sorted from blood, obtained in a trial of the OX40 agonist ivuxolimab. This sequence was found in an adult with an advanced solid tumor such as melanoma, head and neck, liver or kidney cancer. The CDR3 region is CASSRDAYEQYF. The CDR3 DNA reads TGTGCCAGCAGCAGGGACGCCTACGAGCAGTACTTC.